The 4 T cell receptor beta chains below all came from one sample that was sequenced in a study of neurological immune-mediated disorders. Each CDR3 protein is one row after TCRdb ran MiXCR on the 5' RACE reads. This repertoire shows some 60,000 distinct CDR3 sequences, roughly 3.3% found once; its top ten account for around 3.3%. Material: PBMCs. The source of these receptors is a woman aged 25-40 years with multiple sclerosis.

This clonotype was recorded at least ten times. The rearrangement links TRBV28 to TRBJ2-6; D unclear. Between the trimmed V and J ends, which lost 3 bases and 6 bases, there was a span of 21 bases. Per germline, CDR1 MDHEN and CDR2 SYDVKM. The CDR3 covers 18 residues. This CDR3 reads CASSFLKLWERKANVLTF. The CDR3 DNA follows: TGTGCCAGCAGTTTCTTGAAACTATGGGAACGGAAGGCCAACGTCCTGACTTTC.

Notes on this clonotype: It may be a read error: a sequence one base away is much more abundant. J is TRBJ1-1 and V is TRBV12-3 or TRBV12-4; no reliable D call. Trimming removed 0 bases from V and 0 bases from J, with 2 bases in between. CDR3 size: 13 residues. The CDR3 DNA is TGTGCCAGCAGTTTAGCGATGAACACTGAAGCTTTCTTT. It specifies CASSLAMNTEAFF.

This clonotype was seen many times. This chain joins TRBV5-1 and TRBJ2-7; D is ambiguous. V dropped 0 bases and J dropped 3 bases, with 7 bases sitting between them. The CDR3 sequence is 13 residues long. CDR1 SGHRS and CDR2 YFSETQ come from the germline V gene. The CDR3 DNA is TGCGCCAGCAGCTTGGCACCTCTCTACGAGCAGTACTTC. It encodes CASSLAPLYEQYF.

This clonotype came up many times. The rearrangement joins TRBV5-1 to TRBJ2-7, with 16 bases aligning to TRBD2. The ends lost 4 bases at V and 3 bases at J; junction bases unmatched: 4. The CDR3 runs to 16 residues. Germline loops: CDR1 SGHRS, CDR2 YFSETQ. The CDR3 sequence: CASSPGLAGGYYEQYF. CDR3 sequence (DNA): TGCGCCAGCAGCCCGGGACTAGCGGGGGGGTACTACGAGCAGTACTTC.